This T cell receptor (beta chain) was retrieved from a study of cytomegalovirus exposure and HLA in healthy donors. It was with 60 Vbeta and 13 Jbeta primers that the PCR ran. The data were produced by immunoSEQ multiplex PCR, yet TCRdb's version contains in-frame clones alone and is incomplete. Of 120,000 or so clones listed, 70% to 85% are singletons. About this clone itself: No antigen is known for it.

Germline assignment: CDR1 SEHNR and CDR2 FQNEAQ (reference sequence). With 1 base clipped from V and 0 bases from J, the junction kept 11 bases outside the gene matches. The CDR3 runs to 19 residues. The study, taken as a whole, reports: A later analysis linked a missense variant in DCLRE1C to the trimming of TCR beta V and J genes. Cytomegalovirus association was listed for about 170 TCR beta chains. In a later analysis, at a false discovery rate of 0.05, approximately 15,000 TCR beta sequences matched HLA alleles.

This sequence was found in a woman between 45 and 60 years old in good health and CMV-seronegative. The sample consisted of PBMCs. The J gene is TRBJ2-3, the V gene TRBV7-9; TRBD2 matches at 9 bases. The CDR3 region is CASSLGGLAGRRSTDTQYF. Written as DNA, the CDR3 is TGTGCCAGCAGCTTAGGGGGGCTAGCGGGAAGGCGTAGCACAGATACGCAGTATTTT.